Listed here are 4 T cell receptor beta chains from one sample, sequenced in a study of CXCR3-negative and CXCR3-positive naive CD8 T cells. Via 5' RACE with UMI labels, TRB cDNA libraries were prepared. Reprocessing the 5' RACE reads, TCRdb reports a single entry for every CDR3 protein and omits DNA. The data show about 130,000 distinct CDR3 sequences, and the top ten clones hold approximately 0.51%. The sample consisted of naive CXCR3- CD8+ T cells from blood. The subset is: CD45RO-CCR7+CD27+CD95- naive CD8+ T cells lacking CXCR3 (TNR3-). Receptors were obtained from a human donor in good health. Some clones in this sample may be carry-over from other donors' samples.

The chain links TRBV11-2 to TRBJ2-5. This CDR3 has 16 amino acids. Per the germline V gene, CDR1 is SGHAT and CDR2 is FQNNGV. The CDR3: CASSLTSGIALETQYF.

The chain is built from TRBV21-1 and TRBJ2-7. TRBV21-1 is a pseudogene. The CDR3 covers 17 residues. The CDR3: CASSTWTVDTPPSEQYF.

The gene calls are TRBV6-5 and TRBJ2-2. CDR3 length: 13 residues. Germline CDR1 reads MNHEY; CDR2 reads SVGAGI. The CDR3 spells CASSYLDNGELFF.

The genes are TRBV7-6 and TRBJ1-5. Per the germline V gene, CDR1 is SGHVS and CDR2 is FNYEAQ. This CDR3 contains 14 residues. The CDR3 sequence: CVSSLGGGAQPQHF.